This TCR beta chain was found in a study of technical replicates of blood from several donors. This CDR3 contains 16 residues. Sequenced by immunoSEQ multiplex PCR; TCRdb stores in-frame clones only, minus some. Of 50,000 to 60,000 clones listed, about 95% were seen once; the top ten hold about 3%. The chain couples TRBV21-1 to TRBJ2-7; TRBD2 is the table's D call and was not checked against the DNA. TRBV21-1 constitutes a pseudogene. The material sequenced was PBMCs. This clonotype originated in a human donor in good health. Some clones in this sample may be carry-over from other donors' samples. The DNA for the CDR3 is TGTGCCAGCAGCGTCGGGACTAGCGGGGGGGCTTACGAGCAGTACTTC. Translated: CASSVGTSGGAYEQYF.